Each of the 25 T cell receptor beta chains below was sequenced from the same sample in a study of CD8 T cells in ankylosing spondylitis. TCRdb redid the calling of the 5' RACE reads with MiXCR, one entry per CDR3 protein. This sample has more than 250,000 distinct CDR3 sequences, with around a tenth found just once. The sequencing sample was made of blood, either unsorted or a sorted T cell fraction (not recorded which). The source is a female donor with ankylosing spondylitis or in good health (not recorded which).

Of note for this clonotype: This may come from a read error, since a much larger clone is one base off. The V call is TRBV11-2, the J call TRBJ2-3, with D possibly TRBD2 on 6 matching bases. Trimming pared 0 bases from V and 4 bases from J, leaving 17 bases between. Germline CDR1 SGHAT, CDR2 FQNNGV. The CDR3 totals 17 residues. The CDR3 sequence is CASSLDPSWRVSDTQYF. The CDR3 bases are TGTGCCAGCAGCTTAGATCCTAGCTGGAGGGTTTCAGATACGCAGTATTTT.

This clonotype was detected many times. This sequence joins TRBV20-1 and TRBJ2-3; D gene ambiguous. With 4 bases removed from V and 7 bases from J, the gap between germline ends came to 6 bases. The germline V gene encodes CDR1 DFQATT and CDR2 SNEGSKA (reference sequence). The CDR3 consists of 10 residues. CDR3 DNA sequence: TGCAGTGCTAAACAGAATACGCAGTATTTT. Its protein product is CSAKQNTQYF.

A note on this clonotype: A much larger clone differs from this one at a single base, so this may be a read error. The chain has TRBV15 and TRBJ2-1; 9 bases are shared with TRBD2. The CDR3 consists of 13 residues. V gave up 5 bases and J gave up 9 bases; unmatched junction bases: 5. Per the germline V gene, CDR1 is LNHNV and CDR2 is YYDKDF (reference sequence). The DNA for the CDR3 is TGTGCCACCAGCCTACTAGCGGGTCCTGAGCAGTTCTTC. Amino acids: CATSLLAGPEQFF.

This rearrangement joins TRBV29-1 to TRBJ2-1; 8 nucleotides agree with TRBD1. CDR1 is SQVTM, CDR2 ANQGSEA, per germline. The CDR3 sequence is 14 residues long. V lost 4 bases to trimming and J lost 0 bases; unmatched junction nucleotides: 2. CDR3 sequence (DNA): TGCAGCGTTGGACAGGGGCCCTCCTACAATGAGCAGTTCTTC. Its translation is CSVGQGPSYNEQFF.

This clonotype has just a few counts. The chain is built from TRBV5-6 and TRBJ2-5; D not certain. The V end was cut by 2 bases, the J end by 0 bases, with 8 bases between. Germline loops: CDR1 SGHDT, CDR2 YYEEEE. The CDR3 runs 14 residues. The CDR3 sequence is CASSFIGDQETQYF. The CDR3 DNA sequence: TGTGCCAGCAGCTTTATTGGGGACCAAGAGACCCAGTACTTC.

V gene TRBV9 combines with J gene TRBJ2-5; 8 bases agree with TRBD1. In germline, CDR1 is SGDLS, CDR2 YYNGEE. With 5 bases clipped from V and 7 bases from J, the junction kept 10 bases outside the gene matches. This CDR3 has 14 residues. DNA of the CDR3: TGTGCCAGCAGTCGTCTTGGGACAGGCGGGACCCAGTACTTC. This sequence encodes CASSRLGTGGTQYF.

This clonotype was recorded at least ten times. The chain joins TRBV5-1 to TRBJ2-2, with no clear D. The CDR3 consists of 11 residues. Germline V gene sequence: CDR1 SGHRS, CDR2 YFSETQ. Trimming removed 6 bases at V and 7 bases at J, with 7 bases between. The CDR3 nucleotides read TGCGCCAGCAAAGGGAACGGGGAGCTGTTTTTT. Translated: CASKGNGELFF.

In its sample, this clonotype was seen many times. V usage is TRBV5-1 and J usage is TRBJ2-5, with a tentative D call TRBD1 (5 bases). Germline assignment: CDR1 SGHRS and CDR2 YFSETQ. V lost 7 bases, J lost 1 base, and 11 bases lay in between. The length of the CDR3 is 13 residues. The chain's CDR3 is CASGQSPQETQYF. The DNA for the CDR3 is TGCGCCAGCGGACAAAGCCCCCAAGAGACCCAGTACTTC. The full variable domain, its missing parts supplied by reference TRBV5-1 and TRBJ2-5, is KAGVTQTPRYLIKTRGQQVTLSCSPISGHRSVSWYQQTPGQGLQFLFEYFSETQRNKGNFPGRFSGRQFSNSRSEMNVSTLELGDSALYLCASGQSPQETQYFGPGTRLLVL.

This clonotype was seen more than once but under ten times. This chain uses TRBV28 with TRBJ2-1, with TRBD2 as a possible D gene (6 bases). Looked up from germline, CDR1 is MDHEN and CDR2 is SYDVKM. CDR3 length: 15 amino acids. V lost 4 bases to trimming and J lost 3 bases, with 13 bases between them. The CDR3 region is CASSSGGNYYNEQFF. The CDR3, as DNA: TGTGCCAGCAGTTCTGGCGGGAACTACTACAATGAGCAGTTCTTC. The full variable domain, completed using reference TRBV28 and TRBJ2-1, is DVKVTQSSRYLVKRTGEKVFLECVQDMDHENMFWYRQDPGLGLRLIYFSYDVKMKEKGDIPEGYSVSREKKERFSLILESASTNQTSMYLCASSSGGNYYNEQFFGPGTRLTVL.

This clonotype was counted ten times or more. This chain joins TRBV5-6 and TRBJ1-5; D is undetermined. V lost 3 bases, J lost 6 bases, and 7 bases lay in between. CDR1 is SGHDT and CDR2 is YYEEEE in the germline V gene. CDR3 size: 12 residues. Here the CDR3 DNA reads TGTGCCAGCAGCTCTTTAGCTCAGCCCCAGCATTTT. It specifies CASSSLAQPQHF.

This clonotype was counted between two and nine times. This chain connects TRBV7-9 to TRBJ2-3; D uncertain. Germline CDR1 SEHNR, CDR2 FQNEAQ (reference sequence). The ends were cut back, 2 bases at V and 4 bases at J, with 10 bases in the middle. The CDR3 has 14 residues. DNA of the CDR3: TGTGCCAGCAGCTTAAATTACCCCCCAGATACGCAGTATTTT. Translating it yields CASSLNYPPDTQYF. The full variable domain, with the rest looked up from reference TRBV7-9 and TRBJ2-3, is DTGVSQNPRHKITKRGQNVTFRCDPISEHNRLYWYRQTLGQGPEFLTYFQNEAQLEKSRLLSDRFSAERPKGSFSTLEIQRTEQGDSAMYLCASSLNYPPDTQYFGPGTRLTVL.

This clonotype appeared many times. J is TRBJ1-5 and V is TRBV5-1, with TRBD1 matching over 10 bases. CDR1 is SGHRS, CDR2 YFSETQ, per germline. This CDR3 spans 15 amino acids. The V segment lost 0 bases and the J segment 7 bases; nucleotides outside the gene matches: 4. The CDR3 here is CASSLGGQGEQPQHF. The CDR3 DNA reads TGCGCCAGCAGCTTGGGAGGACAGGGGGAACAGCCCCAGCATTTT.

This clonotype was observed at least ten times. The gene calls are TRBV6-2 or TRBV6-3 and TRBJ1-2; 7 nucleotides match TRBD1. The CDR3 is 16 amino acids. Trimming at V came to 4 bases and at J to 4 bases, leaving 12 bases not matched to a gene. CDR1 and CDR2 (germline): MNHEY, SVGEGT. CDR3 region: CASSFQTGYLIYGYTF. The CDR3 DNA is TGTGCCAGCAGTTTCCAGACAGGGTATTTGATCTATGGCTACACCTTC.

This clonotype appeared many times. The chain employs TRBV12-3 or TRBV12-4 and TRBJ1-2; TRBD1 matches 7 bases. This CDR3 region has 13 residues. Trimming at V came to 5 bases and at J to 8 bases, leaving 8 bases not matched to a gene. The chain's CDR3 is CASSIDRDEGYTF. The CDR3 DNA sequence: TGTGCCAGCAGTATTGACAGGGATGAGGGCTACACCTTC.

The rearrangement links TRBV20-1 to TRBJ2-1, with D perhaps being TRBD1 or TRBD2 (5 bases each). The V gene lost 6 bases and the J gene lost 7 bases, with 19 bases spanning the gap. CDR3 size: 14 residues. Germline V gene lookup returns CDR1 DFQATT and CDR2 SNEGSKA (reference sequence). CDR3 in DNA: TGCAGTGCCCCGGACATGGGACGTTGGAATGAGCAGTTCTTC. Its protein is CSAPDMGRWNEQFF.

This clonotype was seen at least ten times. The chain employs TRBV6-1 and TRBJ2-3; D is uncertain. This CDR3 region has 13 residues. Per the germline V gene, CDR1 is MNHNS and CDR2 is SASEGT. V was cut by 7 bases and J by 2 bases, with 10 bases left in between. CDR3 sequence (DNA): TGTGCCAGCACCAAGACCCTCACAGATACGCAGTATTTT. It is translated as CASTKTLTDTQYF.

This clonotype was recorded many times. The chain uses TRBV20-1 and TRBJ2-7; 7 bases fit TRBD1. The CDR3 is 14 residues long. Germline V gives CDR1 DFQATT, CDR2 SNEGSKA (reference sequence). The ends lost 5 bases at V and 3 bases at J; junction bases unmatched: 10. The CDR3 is CSAVPGQIVYEQYF. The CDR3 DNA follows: TGCAGTGCTGTACCGGGACAGATAGTCTACGAGCAGTACTTC.

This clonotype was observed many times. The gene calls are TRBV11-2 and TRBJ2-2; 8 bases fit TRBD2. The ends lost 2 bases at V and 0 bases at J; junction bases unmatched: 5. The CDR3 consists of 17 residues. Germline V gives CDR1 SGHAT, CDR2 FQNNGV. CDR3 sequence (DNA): TGTGCCAGCAGCTTAAGGAGCGGGGGACCGAACACCGGGGAGCTGTTTTTT. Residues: CASSLRSGGPNTGELFF.

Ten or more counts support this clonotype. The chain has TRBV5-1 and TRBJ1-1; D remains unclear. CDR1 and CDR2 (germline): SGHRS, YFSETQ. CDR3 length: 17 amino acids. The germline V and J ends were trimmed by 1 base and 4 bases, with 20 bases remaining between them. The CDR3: CASSLLTPEWVGTEAFF. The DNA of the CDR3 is TGCGCCAGCAGCTTGCTTACGCCTGAGTGGGTTGGCACTGAAGCTTTCTTT.

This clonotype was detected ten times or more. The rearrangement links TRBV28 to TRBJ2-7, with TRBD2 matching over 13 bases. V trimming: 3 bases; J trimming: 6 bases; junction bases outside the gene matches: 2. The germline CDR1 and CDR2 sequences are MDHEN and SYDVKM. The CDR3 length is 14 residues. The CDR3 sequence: CASSLGLAGSEQYF. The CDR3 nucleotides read TGTGCCAGCAGTTTGGGACTAGCGGGGAGCGAGCAGTACTTC.

CDR3 DNA sequence: TGTGCCAGCAGCCCCTGGGGGGGATCACCCCTCCACTTT. Its translation: CASSPWGGSPLHF. The J gene is TRBJ1-6, the V gene TRBV6-2 or TRBV6-3; D might be TRBD1 (5 bases). V was cut by 6 bases and J by 10 bases, with 13 bases left in between. Germline V lookup: CDR1 MNHEY, CDR2 SVGEGT. The CDR3 is 13 residues long.

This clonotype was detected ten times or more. The CDR3 protein is CASRRDSSYNEQFF. The CDR3 DNA follows: TGTGCCAGCAGACGGGACAGCTCCTACAATGAGCAGTTCTTC. The chain is built from TRBV7-9 and TRBJ2-1; 7 bases are shared with TRBD1. Germline CDR1 reads SEHNR; CDR2 reads FQNEAQ (reference sequence). With 6 bases clipped from V and 0 bases from J, the junction kept 2 bases outside the gene matches. The CDR3 runs to 14 residues.

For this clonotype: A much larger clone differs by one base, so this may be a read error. The CDR3 DNA sequence: TGTGCCAGCAGCTTGGATACGGTCCAAGAGACCCAGTACTTC. Translation gives CASSLDTVQETQYF. V usage is TRBV5-6 and J usage is TRBJ2-5, with unresolved D. The V and J ends lost 0 bases and 1 base respectively, with 7 bases between them. The germline V gene has CDR1 SGHDT and CDR2 YYEEEE. CDR3 size: 14 residues.

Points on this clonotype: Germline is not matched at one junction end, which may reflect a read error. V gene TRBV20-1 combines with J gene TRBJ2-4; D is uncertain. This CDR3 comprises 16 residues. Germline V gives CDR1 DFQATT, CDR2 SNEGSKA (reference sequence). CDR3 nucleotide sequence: TGCTGTGCGAGTACGTCGACCGTAACTGCCAAAAACATTCAGTACTTC. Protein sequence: CCASTSTVTAKNIQYF.

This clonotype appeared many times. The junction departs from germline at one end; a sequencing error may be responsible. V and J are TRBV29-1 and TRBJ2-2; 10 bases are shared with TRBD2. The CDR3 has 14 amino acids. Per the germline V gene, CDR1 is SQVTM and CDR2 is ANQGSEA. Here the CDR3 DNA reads TGCACCGTTTCAGCGGGAGGGCCTCACGGGGAGCTGTTTTTT. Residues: CTVSAGGPHGELFF.